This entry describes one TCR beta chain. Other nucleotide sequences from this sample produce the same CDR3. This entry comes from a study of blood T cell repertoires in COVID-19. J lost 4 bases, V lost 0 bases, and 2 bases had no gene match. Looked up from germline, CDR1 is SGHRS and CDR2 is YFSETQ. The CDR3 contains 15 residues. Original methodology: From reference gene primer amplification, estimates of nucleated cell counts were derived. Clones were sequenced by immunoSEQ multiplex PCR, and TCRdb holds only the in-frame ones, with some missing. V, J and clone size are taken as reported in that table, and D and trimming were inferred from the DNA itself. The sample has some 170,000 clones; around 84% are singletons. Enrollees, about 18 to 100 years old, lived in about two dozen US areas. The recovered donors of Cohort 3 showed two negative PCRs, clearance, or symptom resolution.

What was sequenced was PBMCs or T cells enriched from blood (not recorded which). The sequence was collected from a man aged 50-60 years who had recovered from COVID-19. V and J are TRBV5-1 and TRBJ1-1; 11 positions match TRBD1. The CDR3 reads CASSLGGTGGTEAFF. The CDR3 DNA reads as TGCGCCAGCAGCTTGGGTGGGACAGGGGGCACTGAAGCTTTCTTT. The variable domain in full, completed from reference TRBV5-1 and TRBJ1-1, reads KAGVTQTPRYLIKTRGQQVTLSCSPISGHRSVSWYQQTPGQGLQFLFEYFSETQRNKGNFPGRFSGRQFSNSRSEMNVSTLELGDSALYLCASSLGGTGGTEAFFGQGTRLTVV.